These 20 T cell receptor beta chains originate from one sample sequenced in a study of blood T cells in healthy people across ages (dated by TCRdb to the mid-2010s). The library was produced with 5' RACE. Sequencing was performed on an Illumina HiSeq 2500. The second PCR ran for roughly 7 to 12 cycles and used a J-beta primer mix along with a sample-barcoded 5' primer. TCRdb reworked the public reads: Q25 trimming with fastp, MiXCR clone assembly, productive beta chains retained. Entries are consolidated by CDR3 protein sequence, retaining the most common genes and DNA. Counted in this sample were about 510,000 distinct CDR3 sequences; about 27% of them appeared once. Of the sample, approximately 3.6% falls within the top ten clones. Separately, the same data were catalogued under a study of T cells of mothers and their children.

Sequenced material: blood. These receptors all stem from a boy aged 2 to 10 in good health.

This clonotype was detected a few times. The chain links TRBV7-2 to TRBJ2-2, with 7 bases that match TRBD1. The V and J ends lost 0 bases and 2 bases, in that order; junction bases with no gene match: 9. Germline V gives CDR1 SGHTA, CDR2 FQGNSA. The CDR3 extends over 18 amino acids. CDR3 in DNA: TGTGCCAGCAGCTTAGCTATGCCCGGGACAGCTAACACCGGGGAGCTGTTTTTT. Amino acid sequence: CASSLAMPGTANTGELFF.

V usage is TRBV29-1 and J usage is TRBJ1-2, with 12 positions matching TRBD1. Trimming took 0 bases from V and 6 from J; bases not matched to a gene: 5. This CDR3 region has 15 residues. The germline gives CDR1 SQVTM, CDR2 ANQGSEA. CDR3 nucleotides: TGCAGCGTTGAAGATCCCGGGACAGGGGGCGATGGCTACACCTTC. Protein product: CSVEDPGTGGDGYTF.

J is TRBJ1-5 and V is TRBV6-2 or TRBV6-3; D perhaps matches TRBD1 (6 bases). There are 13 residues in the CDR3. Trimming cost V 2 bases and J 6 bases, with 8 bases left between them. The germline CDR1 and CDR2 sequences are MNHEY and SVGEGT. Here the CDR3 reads CASSYRGSQPQHF. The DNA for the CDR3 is TGTGCCAGCAGTTACAGGGGGTCTCAGCCCCAGCATTTT.

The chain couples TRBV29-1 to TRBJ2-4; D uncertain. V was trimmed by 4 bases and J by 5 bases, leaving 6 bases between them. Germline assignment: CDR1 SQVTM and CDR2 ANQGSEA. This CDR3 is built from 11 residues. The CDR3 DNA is TGCAGCGTTGGAGCTGAAAACATTCAGTACTTC. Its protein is CSVGAENIQYF.

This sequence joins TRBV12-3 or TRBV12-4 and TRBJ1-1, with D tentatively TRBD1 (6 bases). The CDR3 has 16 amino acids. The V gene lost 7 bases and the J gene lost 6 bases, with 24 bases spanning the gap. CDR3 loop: CASTNPPGQPKSEAFF. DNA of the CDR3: TGTGCCAGCACTAATCCCCCGGGACAACCTAAGTCTGAAGCTTTCTTT.

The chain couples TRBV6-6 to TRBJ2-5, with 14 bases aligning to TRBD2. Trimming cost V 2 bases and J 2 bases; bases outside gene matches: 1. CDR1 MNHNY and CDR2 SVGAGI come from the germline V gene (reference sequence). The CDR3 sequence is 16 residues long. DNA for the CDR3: TGTGCCAGCAGTTACGGGACTAGCGGGGGTCAAGAGACCCAGTACTTC. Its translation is CASSYGTSGGQETQYF.

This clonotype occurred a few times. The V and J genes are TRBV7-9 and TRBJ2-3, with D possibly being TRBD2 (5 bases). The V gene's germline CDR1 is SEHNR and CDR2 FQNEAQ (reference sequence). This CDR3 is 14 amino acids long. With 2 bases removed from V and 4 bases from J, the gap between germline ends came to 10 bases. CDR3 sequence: CASSLSGNADTQYF. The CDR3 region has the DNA TGTGCCAGCAGCTTATCCGGGAACGCAGATACGCAGTATTTT.

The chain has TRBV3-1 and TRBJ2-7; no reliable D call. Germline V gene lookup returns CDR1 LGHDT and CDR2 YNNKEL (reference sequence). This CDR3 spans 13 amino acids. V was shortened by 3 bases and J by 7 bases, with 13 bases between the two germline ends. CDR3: CASSHITSGEQYF. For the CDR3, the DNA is TGTGCCAGCAGCCACATCACTTCGGGTGAGCAGTACTTC.

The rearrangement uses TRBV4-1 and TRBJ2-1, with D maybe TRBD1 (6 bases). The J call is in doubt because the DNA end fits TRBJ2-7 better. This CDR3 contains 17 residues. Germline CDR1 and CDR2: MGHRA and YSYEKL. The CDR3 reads CASSQDIRQGTPLEQYF. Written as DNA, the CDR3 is TGCGCCAGCAGCCAAGATATCAGGCAGGGGACCCCCCTCGAGCAGTACTTC.

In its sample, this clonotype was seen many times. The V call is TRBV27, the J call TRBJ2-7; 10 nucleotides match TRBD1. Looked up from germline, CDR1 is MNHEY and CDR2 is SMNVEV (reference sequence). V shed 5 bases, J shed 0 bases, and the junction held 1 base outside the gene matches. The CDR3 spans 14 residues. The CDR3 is CASSRTGGSYEQYF. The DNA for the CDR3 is TGTGCCAGCAGTCGGACAGGGGGCTCCTACGAGCAGTACTTC.

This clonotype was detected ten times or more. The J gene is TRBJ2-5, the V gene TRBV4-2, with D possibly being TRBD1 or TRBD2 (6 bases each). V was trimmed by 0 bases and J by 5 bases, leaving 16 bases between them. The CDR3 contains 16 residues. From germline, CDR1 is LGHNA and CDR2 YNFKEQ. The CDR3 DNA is TGTGCCAGCAGCCAAGAAATGGGGGGCGTTGGGGAGACCCAGTACTTC. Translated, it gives CASSQEMGGVGETQYF.

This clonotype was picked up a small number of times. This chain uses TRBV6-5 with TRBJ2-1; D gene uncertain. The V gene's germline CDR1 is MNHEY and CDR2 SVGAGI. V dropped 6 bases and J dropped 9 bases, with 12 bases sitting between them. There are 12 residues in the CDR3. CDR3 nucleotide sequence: TGTGCCAGCAGCAAGGGTTGGGGTGAGCAGTTCTTC. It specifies CASSKGWGEQFF.

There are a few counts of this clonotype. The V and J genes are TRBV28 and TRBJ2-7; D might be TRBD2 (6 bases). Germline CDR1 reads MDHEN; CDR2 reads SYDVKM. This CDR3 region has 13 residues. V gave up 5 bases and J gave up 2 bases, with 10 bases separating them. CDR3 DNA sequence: TGTGCCAGCAGTGCTAGCGAGCCCTACGAGCAGTACTTC. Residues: CASSASEPYEQYF.

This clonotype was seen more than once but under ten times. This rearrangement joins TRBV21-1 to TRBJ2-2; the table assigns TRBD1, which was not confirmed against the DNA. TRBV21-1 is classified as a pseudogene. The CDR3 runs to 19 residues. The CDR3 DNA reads TGTGCCAGCAGCAAAGTACCAGGGGGGTTAGCAACGAACACCGGGGAGCTGTTTTTT. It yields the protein CASSKVPGGLATNTGELFF.

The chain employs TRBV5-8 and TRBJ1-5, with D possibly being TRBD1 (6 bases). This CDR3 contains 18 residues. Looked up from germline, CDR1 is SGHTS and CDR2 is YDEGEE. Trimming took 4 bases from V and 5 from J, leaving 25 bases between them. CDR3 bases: TGTGCCAGCAGCAGTTTTGGGGGGGCCCACAAGGTGGATCAGCCCCAGCATTTT. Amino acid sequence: CASSSFGGAHKVDQPQHF.

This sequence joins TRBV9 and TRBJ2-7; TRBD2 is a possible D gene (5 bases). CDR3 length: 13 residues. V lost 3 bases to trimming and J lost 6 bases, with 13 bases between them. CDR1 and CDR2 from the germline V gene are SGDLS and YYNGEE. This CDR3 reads CASSDLLGGEQYF. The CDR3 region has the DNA TGTGCCAGCAGCGACTTACTAGGAGGCGAGCAGTACTTC. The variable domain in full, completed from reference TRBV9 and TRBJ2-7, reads DSGVTQTPKHLITATGQRVTLRCSPRSGDLSVYWYQQSLDQGLQFLIQYYNGEERAKGNILERFSAQQFPDLHSELNLSSLELGDSALYFCASSDLLGGEQYFGPGTRLTVT.

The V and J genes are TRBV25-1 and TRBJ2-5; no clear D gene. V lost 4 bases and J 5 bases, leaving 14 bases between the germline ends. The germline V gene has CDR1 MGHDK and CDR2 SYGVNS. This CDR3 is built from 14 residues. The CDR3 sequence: CASSVGRSMETQYF. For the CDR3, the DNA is TGTGCCAGCAGTGTGGGCCGGAGCATGGAGACCCAGTACTTC.

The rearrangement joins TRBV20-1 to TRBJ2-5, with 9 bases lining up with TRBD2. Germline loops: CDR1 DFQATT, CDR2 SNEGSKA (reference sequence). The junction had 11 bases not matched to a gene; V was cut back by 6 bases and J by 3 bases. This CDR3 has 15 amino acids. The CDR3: CSAPRVAGVKETQYF. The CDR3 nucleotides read TGCAGTGCCCCCCGGGTAGCGGGAGTTAAAGAGACCCAGTACTTC.

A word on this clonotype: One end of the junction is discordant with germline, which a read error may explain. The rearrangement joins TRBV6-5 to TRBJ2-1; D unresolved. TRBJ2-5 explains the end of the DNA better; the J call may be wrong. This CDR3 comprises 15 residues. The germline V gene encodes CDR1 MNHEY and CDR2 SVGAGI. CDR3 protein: CASSSGRWNVETQYF. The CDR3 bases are TGCGCCAGCAGTTCCGGCAGGTGGAATGTTGAGACCCAGTACTTC.

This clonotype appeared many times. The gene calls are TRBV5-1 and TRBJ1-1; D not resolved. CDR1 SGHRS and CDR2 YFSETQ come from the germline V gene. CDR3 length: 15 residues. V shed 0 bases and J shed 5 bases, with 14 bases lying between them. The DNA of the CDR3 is TGCGCCAGCAGCTTGGACCCTGGGCTAGGGACTGAAGCTTTCTTT. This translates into CASSLDPGLGTEAFF.